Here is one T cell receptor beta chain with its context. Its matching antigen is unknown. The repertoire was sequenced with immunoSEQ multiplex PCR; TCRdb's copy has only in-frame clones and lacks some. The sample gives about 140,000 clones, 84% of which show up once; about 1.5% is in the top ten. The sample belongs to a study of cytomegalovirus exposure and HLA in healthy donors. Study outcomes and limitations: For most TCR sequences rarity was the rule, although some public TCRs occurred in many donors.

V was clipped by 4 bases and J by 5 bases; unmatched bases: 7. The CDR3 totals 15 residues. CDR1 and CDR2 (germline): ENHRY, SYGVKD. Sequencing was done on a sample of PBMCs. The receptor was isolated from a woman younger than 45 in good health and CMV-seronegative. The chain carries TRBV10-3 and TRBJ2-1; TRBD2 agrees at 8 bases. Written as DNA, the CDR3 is TGTGCCATCAGTGTAGGTAGCGGGGTTAACAATGAGCAGTTCTTC. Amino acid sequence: CAISVGSGVNNEQFF.